The 22 T cell receptor beta chains below all came from one sample that was sequenced in a study of T cell repertoires in cytomegalovirus infection. TCRdb re-called the reads with MiXCR, one entry per CDR3 protein. Of approximately 490,000 distinct CDR3 sequences listed, about 11% are singletons. The sample taken for sequencing was PBMCs. These receptors were collected from a human donor in good health (CMV status not recorded). Some clones in this sample may be carry-over from other donors' samples.

V gene TRBV10-3 combines with J gene TRBJ2-1; 9 nucleotides align to TRBD2. J was trimmed by 7 bases and V by 0 bases; bases with no gene match: 4. The germline gives CDR1 ENHRY, CDR2 SYGVKD. The CDR3 totals 15 residues. DNA for the CDR3: TGTGCCATCAGTGAGTCGGCGGGAGGGCAAAATGAGCAGTTCTTC. It codes for CAISESAGGQNEQFF.

This clonotype was found a few times. The rearrangement links TRBV28 to TRBJ1-6, with 9 bases lining up with TRBD1. J lost 10 bases, V lost 6 bases, and 4 bases had no gene match. The CDR3 totals 13 residues. In germline, CDR1 is MDHEN, CDR2 SYDVKM. The CDR3 sequence: CASRRTGDSPLHF. The CDR3 coding sequence is TGTGCCAGCAGACGGACAGGGGACTCACCCCTCCACTTT. The whole variable domain, filled in from reference TRBV28 and TRBJ1-6, reads DVKVTQSSRYLVKRTGEKVFLECVQDMDHENMFWYRQDPGLGLRLIYFSYDVKMKEKGDIPEGYSVSREKKERFSLILESASTNQTSMYLCASRRTGDSPLHFGNGTRLTVT.

This clonotype was recorded at least ten times. J is TRBJ2-5 and V is TRBV7-9; 7 nucleotides agree with TRBD2. The junction had 25 bases not matched to a gene; V was cut back by 0 bases and J by 6 bases. Germline CDR1 SEHNR, CDR2 FQNEAQ (reference sequence). CDR3 length equals 21 residues. CDR3 nucleotides: TGTGCCAGCAGCTTAGCGCAGGGCGAGCGGGGACTCCCGAATTTGAGGCAGACCCAGTACTTC. Amino acids: CASSLAQGERGLPNLRQTQYF. Supplemented by reference TRBV7-9 and TRBJ2-5, the full variable domain reads DTGVSQNPRHKITKRGQNVTFRCDPISEHNRLYWYRQTLGQGPEFLTYFQNEAQLEKSRLLSDRFSAERPKGSFSTLEIQRTEQGDSAMYLCASSLAQGERGLPNLRQTQYFGPGTRLLVL.

This clonotype has ten or more counts. The gene calls are TRBV15 and TRBJ2-1; 9 bases are shared with TRBD2. The junction had 5 bases not matched to a gene; V was cut back by 1 base and J by 10 bases. Germline V gene sequence: CDR1 LNHNV, CDR2 YYDKDF (reference sequence). This CDR3 contains 14 residues. The CDR3 region has the DNA TGTGCCACCAGCAGAGGACTAGCGGAAGAGGAGCAGTTCTTC. Its protein product is CATSRGLAEEEQFF.

There are many counts of this clonotype. The chain recombines TRBV27 with TRBJ2-5; D gene ambiguous. The CDR3 has 15 amino acids. Looked up from germline, CDR1 is MNHEY and CDR2 is SMNVEV (reference sequence). The V gene lost 3 bases and the J gene lost 2 bases, with 13 bases spanning the gap. In DNA form, the CDR3 reads TGTGCCAGCAGTTTCAAAGGTTATTCACAAGAGACCCAGTACTTC. It yields the protein CASSFKGYSQETQYF.

This clonotype was found many times. V and J are TRBV7-6 and TRBJ2-1; 8 bases map to TRBD2. Germline assignment: CDR1 SGHVS and CDR2 FNYEAQ. V was clipped by 0 bases and J by 5 bases; unmatched bases: 6. CDR3 length: 16 residues. CDR3 region: CASSLALGRGDNEQFF. The CDR3 DNA reads TGTGCCAGCAGCTTAGCGCTCGGGAGGGGGGACAATGAGCAGTTCTTC.

The genes are TRBV9 and TRBJ2-7; TRBD1 agrees at 8 bases. The CDR3 extends over 14 amino acids. V was clipped by 4 bases and J by 5 bases; unmatched bases: 8. CDR1 and CDR2 (germline): SGDLS, YYNGEE. CDR3 sequence (DNA): TGTGCCAGCAGCTTAGGACAGGGTGGGGACGAGCAGTACTTC. The encoded protein is CASSLGQGGDEQYF.

The V call is TRBV30, the J call TRBJ2-5; 16 bases line up with TRBD2. Germline-derived CDR1 and CDR2 are GTSNPN and SVGIG (reference sequence). The CDR3 sequence is 13 residues long. Germline trimming cut 5 bases from V and 7 bases from J; bases unmatched to any gene: 1. The CDR3 is CAWGTSGRGTQYF. CDR3 nucleotides: TGTGCCTGGGGGACTAGCGGGAGGGGGACCCAGTACTTC. Filled out from reference TRBV30 and TRBJ2-5, the complete variable domain reads SQTIHQWPATLVQPVGSPLSLECTVEGTSNPNLYWYRQAAGRGLQLLFYSVGIGQISSEVPQNLSASRPQDRQFILSSKKLLLSDSGFYLCAWGTSGRGTQYFGPGTRLLVL.

This clonotype was seen ten or more times. V and J are TRBV12-3 or TRBV12-4 and TRBJ2-7; 8 positions agree with TRBD1. Trimming took 5 bases from V and 2 from J; bases not matched to a gene: 5. This CDR3 region has 14 residues. CDR3 region: CASSLSQGAYEQYF. CDR3 sequence (DNA): TGTGCCAGCAGTCTCTCACAGGGGGCCTACGAGCAGTACTTC.

This clonotype was counted at least ten times. The chain has TRBV10-3 and TRBJ1-1; tentative D call: TRBD1 (6 bases). The germline V gene has CDR1 ENHRY and CDR2 SYGVKD. This CDR3 is 16 amino acids long. V lost 4 bases and J lost 5, with 20 bases in between. For the CDR3, the DNA is TGTGCCATCAGTGCCCCCTTACAGGGAGGAGGAACTGAAGCTTTCTTT. Translation: CAISAPLQGGGTEAFF.

The table lists this clonotype with a few counts. The chain carries TRBV7-9 and TRBJ2-5; 8 positions match TRBD2. The CDR3 is 18 amino acids. With V trimmed by 0 bases and J by 1 base, 10 bases remained unmatched. Germline values: CDR1 SEHNR, CDR2 FQNEAQ (reference sequence). The CDR3 DNA reads TGTGCCAGCAGCTTAGCGCTTCAGGGCGGGGGGAGCCAAGAGACCCAGTACTTC. Translation: CASSLALQGGGSQETQYF.

Many counts were recorded for this clonotype. This chain joins TRBV27 and TRBJ1-5; D ambiguous. Trimming took off 6 bases at V and 0 bases at J, with 15 bases between the two ends. CDR3 length: 16 amino acids. Germline V CDR1 and CDR2: MNHEY, SMNVEV (reference sequence). The CDR3 coding sequence is TGTGCCAGCAGCCCCGAGGCTCTGCTTAGCAATCAGCCCCAGCATTTT. It yields the protein CASSPEALLSNQPQHF.

Many counts were recorded for this clonotype. V is TRBV10-3 and J is TRBJ2-3; 8 nucleotides agree with TRBD1. The CDR3 is made up of 15 amino acids. Germline CDR1 is ENHRY and CDR2 is SYGVKD. The J segment lost 3 bases and the V segment lost 2 bases, leaving 4 bases of the junction unmatched. The CDR3 sequence: CAISERQGATDTQYF. The CDR3 nucleotides are TGTGCCATCAGTGAGAGGCAGGGGGCGACAGATACGCAGTATTTT.

This clonotype was observed many times. J is TRBJ1-3 and V is TRBV5-6, with D possibly TRBD1 on 6 matching bases. Germline assignment: CDR1 SGHDT and CDR2 YYEEEE. The V gene lost 0 bases and the J gene lost 7 bases, with 14 bases spanning the gap. This CDR3 is 15 amino acids long. In DNA form, the CDR3 reads TGTGCCAGCAGCTTGGGGACAGTCCGGCGGAACACCATATATTTT. Residues: CASSLGTVRRNTIYF. Together with reference TRBV5-6 and TRBJ1-3, the CDR3 gives the full variable domain: DAGVTQSPTHLIKTRGQQVTLRCSPKSGHDTVSWYQQALGQGPQFIFQYYEEEERQRGNFPDRFSGHQFPNYSSELNVNALLLGDSALYLCASSLGTVRRNTIYFGEGSWLTVV.

Ten or more counts support this clonotype. The V gene is TRBV12-3 or TRBV12-4, the J gene TRBJ2-2; D might be TRBD2 (6 bases). This CDR3 is built from 15 residues. Trimming stripped 5 bases from V and 6 bases from J, with 16 bases between. In DNA, the CDR3 is TGTGCCAGCAGTCTCCAGGTGGGGGGAGCCGGGGAGCTGTTTTTT. Its translation: CASSLQVGGAGELFF.

The rearrangement joins TRBV6-2 or TRBV6-3 to TRBJ2-3; TRBD2 matches 9 bases. Germline V CDR1 and CDR2: MNHEY, SVGEGT. The junction had 5 bases not matched to a gene; V was cut back by 2 bases and J by 5 bases. This CDR3 has 15 amino acids. CDR3 nucleotide sequence: TGTGCCAGCAGTTACCAAGCGGGAGGCATAGATACGCAGTATTTT. The encoded protein is CASSYQAGGIDTQYF.

The rearrangement links TRBV19 to TRBJ1-4, with 9 bases fitting TRBD1. The V gene end was trimmed by 5 bases and the J gene end by 8 bases; junction bases not matched to a gene: 6. CDR1 and CDR2 from the germline V gene are LNHDA and SQIVND (reference sequence). This CDR3 comprises 14 residues. The CDR3 sequence is CASSDRTGEEKLFF. CDR3 nucleotides: TGTGCCAGTAGTGATCGGACAGGGGAGGAAAAACTGTTTTTT.

At least ten counts were recorded for this clonotype. V usage is TRBV6-5 and J usage is TRBJ2-1, with 12 nucleotides matching TRBD2. This CDR3 spans 14 amino acids. The trim removed 2 bases at V and 10 bases at J, leaving 3 bases unmatched. Germline loops: CDR1 MNHEY, CDR2 SVGAGI. The CDR3 loop reads CASSYALAGGEQFF. Written as DNA, the CDR3 is TGTGCCAGCAGTTACGCACTAGCGGGAGGAGAGCAGTTCTTC.

This chain connects TRBV13 to TRBJ2-7; no reliable D call. Trimming took 0 bases from V and 5 from J, leaving 11 bases between them. This CDR3 comprises 14 residues. Per the germline V gene, CDR1 is PRHDT and CDR2 is FYEKMQ (reference sequence). The CDR3 region is CASSLGRSLHEQYF. The DNA for the CDR3 is TGTGCCAGCAGCTTAGGCCGGTCGCTTCACGAGCAGTACTTC.

This clonotype has just a few counts. The chain employs TRBV20-1 and TRBJ1-4, with TRBD1 matching over 9 bases. V lost 3 bases to trimming and J lost 7 bases; unmatched junction nucleotides: 9. The length of the CDR3 is 15 residues. Germline values: CDR1 DFQATT, CDR2 SNEGSKA (reference sequence). CDR3 loop: CSASSGQGTGEKLFF. The CDR3 region has the DNA TGCAGTGCTAGCTCTGGACAGGGGACAGGTGAAAAACTGTTTTTT.

The V call is TRBV2, the J call TRBJ2-1; D might be TRBD1 or TRBD2, each matching 5 bases. Per germline, CDR1 SNHLY and CDR2 FYNNEI. V shed 0 bases and J shed 4 bases, with 10 bases lying between them. The CDR3 loop spans 15 amino acids. This CDR3 is CASSEAGELYNEQFF. The CDR3 nucleotides read TGTGCCAGCAGTGAAGCGGGGGAACTTTACAATGAGCAGTTCTTC.

This clonotype showed up many times. The chain links TRBV2 to TRBJ2-1, with D possibly being TRBD2 (6 bases). The V gene's germline CDR1 is SNHLY and CDR2 FYNNEI. V dropped 5 bases and J dropped 8 bases, with 16 bases sitting between them. This CDR3 spans 14 amino acids. DNA for the CDR3: TGTGCCAGCAGTAGCCTAGCGACCTTCGATGAGCAGTTCTTC. This sequence encodes CASSSLATFDEQFF.